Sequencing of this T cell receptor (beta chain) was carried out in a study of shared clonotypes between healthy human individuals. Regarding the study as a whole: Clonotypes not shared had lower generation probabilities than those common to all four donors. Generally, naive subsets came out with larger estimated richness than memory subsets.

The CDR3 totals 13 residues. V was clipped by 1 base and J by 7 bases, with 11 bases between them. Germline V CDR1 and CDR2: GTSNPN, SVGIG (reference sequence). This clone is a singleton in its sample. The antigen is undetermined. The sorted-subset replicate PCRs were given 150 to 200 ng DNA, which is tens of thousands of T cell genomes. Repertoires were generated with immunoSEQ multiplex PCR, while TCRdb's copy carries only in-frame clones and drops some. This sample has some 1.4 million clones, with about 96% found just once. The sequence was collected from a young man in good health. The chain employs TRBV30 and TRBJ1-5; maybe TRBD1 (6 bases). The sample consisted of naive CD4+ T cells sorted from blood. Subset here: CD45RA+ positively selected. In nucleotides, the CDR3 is TGTGCCTGGAGTGGACTACAGGGACAGCCCCAGCATTTT. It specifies CAWSGLQGQPQHF.